These T cell receptor beta chains were read from a single sample in a study of blood T cell repertoires in COVID-19. Produced via immunoSEQ multiplex PCR; TCRdb's table is partial and in-frame only. This table holds 40,000 to 50,000 clones, about 92% found once. The sample was peripheral blood. These receptors were obtained from a human donor in a cohort sampled during active COVID-19. Both conserved end residues are part of each CDR3.

j_call: TRBJ2-6; v_call: TRBV7-2; cdr3_aa: CASSLAPRETASGANVLTF
j_call: TRBJ1-1; v_call: TRBV18; cdr3_aa: CASSPPGQMNTEAFF
j_call: TRBJ2-1; v_call: TRBV24-1; cdr3_aa: CATSDRQGAQYNEQFF
j_call: TRBJ2-1; v_call: TRBV9; cdr3_aa: CASSVVRTSGSSNEQFF
j_call: TRBJ2-1; v_call: TRBV7-2; cdr3_aa: CASSSPRAGVNEQFF
j_call: TRBJ2-3; v_call: TRBV11-3; cdr3_aa: CASSTPPGQNTDTQYF
j_call: TRBJ2-2; v_call: TRBV5-4; cdr3_aa: CASSLGTSGSTGELFF
j_call: TRBJ2-2; v_call: TRBV2; cdr3_aa: CASTGLAGVSRELFF
j_call: TRBJ1-4; v_call: TRBV4-1; cdr3_aa: CASSQVNLGFTNEKLFF
j_call: TRBJ1-3; v_call: TRBV6-5; cdr3_aa: CASSNGQSSGNTIYF
j_call: TRBJ1-4; v_call: TRBV6-5; cdr3_aa: CASSLGGTNEKLFF
j_call: TRBJ2-7; v_call: TRBV30; cdr3_aa: CAWSFEYEQYF
j_call: TRBJ2-6; v_call: TRBV13; cdr3_aa: CASSGAGGVGANVLTF
j_call: TRBJ2-7; v_call: TRBV9; cdr3_aa: CASSVDRAGVGEQYF
j_call: TRBJ1-6; v_call: TRBV19; cdr3_aa: CASSTSGQGASPLHF
j_call: TRBJ1-1; v_call: TRBV6-5; cdr3_aa: CASRGGWNTEAFF
j_call: TRBJ1-1; v_call: TRBV6-5; cdr3_aa: CASSYADRVHTEAFF
j_call: TRBJ2-1; v_call: TRBV29-1; cdr3_aa: CSVKQGGVYNEQFF
j_call: TRBJ2-3; v_call: TRBV15; cdr3_aa: CATRGTGADTQYF
j_call: TRBJ1-2; v_call: TRBV6-1; cdr3_aa: CASSEGARGNGYTF
j_call: TRBJ2-5; v_call: TRBV9; cdr3_aa: CASSVEPTPQETQYF
j_call: TRBJ2-7; v_call: TRBV24-1; cdr3_aa: CATSDPGRPYEQYF
j_call: TRBJ2-7; v_call: TRBV13; cdr3_aa: CASSKGLVYEQYF
j_call: TRBJ1-5; v_call: TRBV7-2; cdr3_aa: CASSTNLGTGGRKQPQHF
j_call: TRBJ1-5; v_call: TRBV28; cdr3_aa: CASSSRTGHSNQPQHF
j_call: TRBJ1-1; v_call: TRBV7-9; cdr3_aa: CASSFSVMNTEAFF
j_call: TRBJ2-1; v_call: TRBV29-1; cdr3_aa: CSHLDSSSPRNEQFF
j_call: TRBJ2-7; v_call: TRBV5-6; cdr3_aa: CASSVQSSYEQYF
j_call: TRBJ1-5; v_call: TRBV2; cdr3_aa: CASSFIGTHNQPQHF
j_call: TRBJ1-5; v_call: TRBV4-2; cdr3_aa: CASSQESGSNQPQHF
j_call: TRBJ2-1; v_call: TRBV6-5; cdr3_aa: CASRGQGASLHEQFF
j_call: TRBJ2-7; v_call: TRBV2; cdr3_aa: CASSPLGSYEQYF
j_call: TRBJ2-3; v_call: TRBV9; cdr3_aa: CASSVGLGSTDTQYF
j_call: TRBJ2-7; v_call: TRBV10-1; cdr3_aa: CASSDRQGAYEQYF
j_call: TRBJ2-5; v_call: TRBV9; cdr3_aa: CASSVSLVVGETQYF
j_call: TRBJ1-1; v_call: TRBV19; cdr3_aa: CASSIILTGMNTEAFF
j_call: TRBJ1-6; v_call: TRBV18; cdr3_aa: CASSPEGGSPLHF
j_call: TRBJ2-3; v_call: TRBV11-2; cdr3_aa: CASSPYYTSSDTQYF
j_call: TRBJ2-7; v_call: TRBV6-6; cdr3_aa: CASSYSPGQVVYEQYF
j_call: TRBJ1-4; v_call: TRBV9; cdr3_aa: CASSVGRVATNEKLFF
j_call: TRBJ2-7; v_call: TRBV4-1; cdr3_aa: CASSQAGAPYEQYF
j_call: TRBJ2-6; v_call: TRBV6-2/TRBV6-3; cdr3_aa: CASSSTGFSGANVLTF
j_call: TRBJ1-2; v_call: TRBV7-8; cdr3_aa: CASSLQGPRDYGYTF
j_call: TRBJ1-2; v_call: TRBV7-2; cdr3_aa: CASSLRTVGYTF
j_call: TRBJ1-5; v_call: TRBV7-9; cdr3_aa: CASSLGSAGQGNQPQHF
j_call: TRBJ1-4; v_call: TRBV5-1; cdr3_aa: CASSSDMTNEKLFF
j_call: TRBJ1-6; v_call: TRBV4-1; cdr3_aa: CASSQDWAQHNSPLHF
j_call: TRBJ2-5; v_call: TRBV3-1/TRBV3-2; cdr3_aa: CASSLAQETQYF
j_call: TRBJ1-1; v_call: TRBV25-1; cdr3_aa: CASSVRTGTHTEAFF
j_call: TRBJ1-5; v_call: TRBV10-2; cdr3_aa: CASSGVEGYTAQPQHF
j_call: TRBJ2-7; v_call: TRBV19; cdr3_aa: CASSPGGSGYEQYF
j_call: TRBJ2-5; v_call: TRBV3-1/TRBV3-2; cdr3_aa: CASSQPVGSQETQYF
j_call: TRBJ2-7; v_call: TRBV28; cdr3_aa: CASSPGLLYSYEQYF
j_call: TRBJ1-1; v_call: TRBV10-1; cdr3_aa: CASQNRQATEAFF
j_call: TRBJ1-6; v_call: TRBV3-1/TRBV3-2; cdr3_aa: CASKDAGGGSPLHF
j_call: TRBJ1-1; v_call: TRBV18; cdr3_aa: CASSPPGQGNTEAFF